The entry that follows covers one T cell receptor (beta chain) sequence. No antigen is known for it. The source of the sample is a study of monozygotic twins with inflammatory bowel disease. Study-level results: Heterogeneous immunosuppressive treatment regimens may have introduced variability into patient repertoires. IBD-affected twins scored below their healthy co-twins in TCRbeta diversity (inverse Simpson).

Each of the TCR libraries took roughly 3,400 ng of total RNA. TCRdb re-called the 5' RACE reads and gives one entry per CDR3 protein, without DNA. In total, the table holds more than 350,000 distinct CDR3 sequences. Blood was collected, approximately 2.7 ml per donor. This CDR3 has 15 amino acids. Looked up from germline, CDR1 is SGHRS and CDR2 is YFSETQ. The sequence came from a human donor with ulcerative colitis or Crohn's disease, or a healthy co-twin of an affected twin (not recorded which). The chain employs TRBV5-1 and TRBJ2-7; TCRdb's assignment of TRBD1 cannot be checked, as there is no DNA. The sample comprised blood. CDR3 sequence reads: CASSLKAAGNYEQYF. Full variable domain (remainder filled in from reference TRBV5-1 and TRBJ2-7): KAGVTQTPRYLIKTRGQQVTLSCSPISGHRSVSWYQQTPGQGLQFLFEYFSETQRNKGNFPGRFSGRQFSNSRSEMNVSTLELGDSALYLCASSLKAAGNYEQYFGPGTRLTVT.